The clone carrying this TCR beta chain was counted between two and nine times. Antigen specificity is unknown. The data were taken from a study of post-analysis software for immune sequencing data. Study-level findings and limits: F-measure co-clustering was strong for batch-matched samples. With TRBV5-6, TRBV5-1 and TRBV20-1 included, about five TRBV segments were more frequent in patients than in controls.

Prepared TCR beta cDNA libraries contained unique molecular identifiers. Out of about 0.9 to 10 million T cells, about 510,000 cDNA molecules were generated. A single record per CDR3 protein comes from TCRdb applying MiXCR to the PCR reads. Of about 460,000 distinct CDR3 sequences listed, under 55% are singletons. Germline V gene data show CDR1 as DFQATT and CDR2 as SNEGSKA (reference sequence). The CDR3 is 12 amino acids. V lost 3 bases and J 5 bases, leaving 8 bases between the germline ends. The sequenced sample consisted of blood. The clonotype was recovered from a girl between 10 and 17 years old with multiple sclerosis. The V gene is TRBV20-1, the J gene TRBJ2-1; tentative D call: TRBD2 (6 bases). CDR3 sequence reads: CSASGRDNEQFF. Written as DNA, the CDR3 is TGCAGTGCTAGCGGGAGAGACAATGAGCAGTTCTTC.